This TCR beta chain was recovered during a study of PD-1 blockade in classical Hodgkin lymphoma. Study overall: It was nivolumab at 3 mg/kg, given intravenously every 2 weeks, that patients received. General study points: The study found that TCR diversity rose significantly by C4D1 in CD4+ but not CD8+ cells. Newly diagnosed patients reportedly trailed healthy donors in baseline TCR diversity. Complete responders started with a diversity level that resembled newly diagnosed patients at baseline.

Trimming pared 4 bases from V and 3 bases from J, leaving 10 bases between. The CDR3 runs to 13 residues. CDR1 and CDR2 (germline): SGHDN, FVKESK. On this clone itself: Its target is not known.

Generated by immunoSEQ multiplex PCR, the TCRdb table keeps only in-frame clones and is missing some. Of around 17,000 clones in the sample, 60% to 75% were seen once. The time point denotes: cycle 4 day 1 (C4D1), after 5 to 7 weeks of nivolumab. Relapse after autologous stem cell transplantation occurred in every patient, and brentuximab vedotin exposure varied. This sample comprised peripheral blood mononuclear cells (PBMCs), obtained before the fourth cycle of nivolumab. J is TRBJ2-7 and V is TRBV14; D might be TRBD1 (6 bases). The clonotype originates from a human donor with classical Hodgkin lymphoma. CDR3 bases: TGTGCCAGCAGCCCCTCGGACAGCTACGAGCAGTACTTC. Its translation: CASSPSDSYEQYF. Using reference TRBV14 and TRBJ2-7 for the parts outside the CDR3, the full variable domain is EAGVTQFPSHSVIEKGQTVTLRCDPISGHDNLYWYRRVMGKEIKFLLHFVKESKQDESGMPNNRFLAERTGGTYSTLKVQPAELEDSGVYFCASSPSDSYEQYFGPGTRLTVT.